This entry lists 4 T cell receptor beta chains sequenced from one sample in a study of CD8 T cells in ankylosing spondylitis. TCRdb passed the 5' RACE reads through MiXCR, listing each CDR3 protein once. The repertoire holds some 30,000 distinct CDR3 sequences, with roughly 7.2% as singletons. The material sequenced was blood, either unsorted or a sorted T cell fraction (not recorded which). All receptors come from a male donor with ankylosing spondylitis or in good health (not recorded which).

This clonotype came up many times. The chain links TRBV20-1 to TRBJ2-1, with 7 bases fitting TRBD2. The junction had 8 bases not matched to a gene; V was cut back by 4 bases and J by 2 bases. This CDR3 has 15 amino acids. The germline gives CDR1 DFQATT, CDR2 SNEGSKA (reference sequence). The CDR3 region has the DNA TGCAGTGCTATGCGGGCTAGCGGAGCCTACAATGAGCAGTTCTTC. Protein product: CSAMRASGAYNEQFF.

This clonotype was observed many times. This chain connects TRBV5-1 to TRBJ2-1, with 10 bases matching TRBD2. Trimming removed 0 bases from V and 5 bases from J; junction bases left unmatched: 2. The CDR3 spans 15 residues. Per the germline V gene, CDR1 is SGHRS and CDR2 is YFSETQ. CDR3 amino acids: CASSLVLAGNNEQFF. The CDR3 nucleotides are TGCGCCAGCAGCTTGGTACTAGCGGGGAACAATGAGCAGTTCTTC. Full variable domain (missing parts from reference TRBV5-1 and TRBJ2-1): KAGVTQTPRYLIKTRGQQVTLSCSPISGHRSVSWYQQTPGQGLQFLFEYFSETQRNKGNFPGRFSGRQFSNSRSEMNVSTLELGDSALYLCASSLVLAGNNEQFFGPGTRLTVL.

This chain uses TRBV29-1 with TRBJ2-1; no definite D call. The CDR3 length is 13 residues. Trimming cost V 6 bases and J 10 bases, with 19 bases left between them. In germline, CDR1 is SQVTM, CDR2 ANQGSEA. The CDR3 DNA reads as TGCAGCGTCTCCAGCTCGGAGAGAGCCGAGCAGTTCTTC. Its translation is CSVSSSERAEQFF.

In its sample, this clonotype was seen many times. The V call is TRBV5-1, the J call TRBJ2-4; maybe TRBD2 (5 bases). Germline V gene data show CDR1 as SGHRS and CDR2 as YFSETQ. Trimming stripped 4 bases from V and 3 bases from J, with 14 bases between. The CDR3 runs to 15 residues. The CDR3 reads CASSLRESDKNIQYF. Here the CDR3 DNA reads TGCGCCAGCAGCCTAAGGGAGAGCGACAAAAACATTCAGTACTTC.